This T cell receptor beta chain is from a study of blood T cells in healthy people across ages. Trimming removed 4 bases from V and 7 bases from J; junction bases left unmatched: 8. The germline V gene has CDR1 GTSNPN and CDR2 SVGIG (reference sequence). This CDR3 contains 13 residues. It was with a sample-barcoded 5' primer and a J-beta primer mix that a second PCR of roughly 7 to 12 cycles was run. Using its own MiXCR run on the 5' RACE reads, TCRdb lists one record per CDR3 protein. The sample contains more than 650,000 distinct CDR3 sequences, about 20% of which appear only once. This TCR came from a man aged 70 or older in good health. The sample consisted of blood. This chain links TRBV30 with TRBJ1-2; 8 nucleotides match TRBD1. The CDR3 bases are TGTGCCTGGACCAGGGACAGGCTGTTTGGCTACACCTTC. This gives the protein CAWTRDRLFGYTF.